The sequence of this T cell receptor beta chain was determined in a study of T cells in Graves' hyperthyroidism and ophthalmopathy. Study-level points and caveats: Appearing also in blood were most of the thyroid clonotypes expanded above 0.001. Before onset, by a median of approximately 6.2 months, the model predicted ophthalmopathy.

Uncontrolled infection, other autoimmune disease, pregnancy or lactation barred patients from enrollment. Regarding this clonotype: Antigen unknown.

V lost 5 bases, J lost 6 bases, and 11 bases stayed unmatched. Germline CDR1 and CDR2: DFQATT and SNEGSKA (reference sequence). The CDR3 is 15 residues long. TCR beta CDR3 regions were amplified from RNA. In the first-round RT-PCR of the TCR CDR3, the HTBI primer set was used. TCRdb re-derived calls from the multiplex PCR reads in MiXCR, one entry per CDR3 protein. The data contain hundreds of thousands of distinct CDR3 sequences, approximately 44% of them seen just once; the ten biggest clones take up 8.2%. The clonotype originates from a woman between 18 and 30 years old with Graves' hyperthyroidism. The sample taken for sequencing was peripheral blood or thyroid tissue (not recorded which). V is TRBV20-1 and J is TRBJ2-2, with 8 bases that match TRBD1. The CDR3 reads CSASDRARGAGELFF. CDR3 coding DNA: TGCAGTGCTTCGGACAGGGCGAGGGGTGCCGGGGAGCTGTTTTTT.